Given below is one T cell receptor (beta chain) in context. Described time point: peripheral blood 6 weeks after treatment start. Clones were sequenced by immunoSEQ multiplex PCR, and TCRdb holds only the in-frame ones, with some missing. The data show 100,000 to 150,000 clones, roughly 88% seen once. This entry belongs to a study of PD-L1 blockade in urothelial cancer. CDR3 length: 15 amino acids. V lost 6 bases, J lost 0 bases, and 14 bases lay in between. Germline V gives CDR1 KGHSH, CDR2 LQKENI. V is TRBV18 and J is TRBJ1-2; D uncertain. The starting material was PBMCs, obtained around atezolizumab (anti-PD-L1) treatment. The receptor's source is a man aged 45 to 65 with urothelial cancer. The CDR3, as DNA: TGTGCCAGCTCCCCGGGTCCGAAGACTAACTATGGCTACACCTTC. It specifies CASSPGPKTNYGYTF.